The sample holds many counts of the clone carrying this T cell receptor beta chain. The data originate from a study of T-cell reconstitution after alpha-beta-depleted transplantation in children. Researchers prepared the TCRbeta library using unique molecular identifiers, the study reports. One entry per CDR3 protein results from TCRdb running MiXCR on the PCR reads. The sample consists of roughly 350,000 distinct CDR3 sequences, 10% to 13% of them appearing once. From germline, CDR1 is ENHRY and CDR2 SYGVKD. This CDR3 region has 16 residues. The V end lost 2 bases, the J end lost 5 bases, and 16 bases lay between the germline ends.

The V gene is TRBV10-3, the J gene TRBJ2-1, with TRBD2 as a possible D gene (5 bases). Sequenced here: PBMCs from the stem cell graft donor, sampled from the stem cell graft. This receptor was taken from a human donor who donated a stem cell graft to a child with acute lymphoblastic leukemia. The CDR3 here is CAISEKRADVDNEQFF. The CDR3 DNA reads TGTGCCATCAGTGAGAAGAGGGCGGATGTCGACAATGAGCAGTTCTTC.